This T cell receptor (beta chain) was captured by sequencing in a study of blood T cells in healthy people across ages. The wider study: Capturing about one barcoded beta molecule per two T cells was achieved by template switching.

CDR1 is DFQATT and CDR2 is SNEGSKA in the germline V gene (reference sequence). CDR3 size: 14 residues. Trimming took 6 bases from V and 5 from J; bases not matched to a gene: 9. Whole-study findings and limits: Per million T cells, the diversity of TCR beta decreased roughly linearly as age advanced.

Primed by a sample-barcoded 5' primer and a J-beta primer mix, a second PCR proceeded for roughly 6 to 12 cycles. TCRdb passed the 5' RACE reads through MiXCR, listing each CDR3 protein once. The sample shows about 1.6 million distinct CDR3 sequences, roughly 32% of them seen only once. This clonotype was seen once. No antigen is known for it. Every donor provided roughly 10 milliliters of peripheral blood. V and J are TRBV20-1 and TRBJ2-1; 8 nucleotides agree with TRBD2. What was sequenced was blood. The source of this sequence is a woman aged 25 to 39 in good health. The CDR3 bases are TGCAGTGCCACGGGACTAGAGTATCACAATGAGCAGTTCTTC. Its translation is CSATGLEYHNEQFF.